This TCR beta chain was sequenced in a study of patients and donors after allogeneic stem cell transplantation. Each CDR3 protein is one row after TCRdb ran MiXCR on the RT-PCR reads. The sample includes roughly 880,000 distinct CDR3 sequences, roughly 18% of them seen just once. In germline, CDR1 is DFQATT, CDR2 SNEGSKA (reference sequence). CDR3 size: 15 residues. Unmatched junction bases numbered 6, after V lost 5 bases and J lost 3 bases. This rearrangement joins TRBV20-1 to TRBJ2-1; 11 bases line up with TRBD2. The source of this sequence is a human donor who was either an allogeneic HSCT recipient or a stem cell or donor lymphocyte infusion donor (not recorded which). It is not recorded whose cells these are; they may come from a transplant donor. The sample comprised blood, either unsorted or a sorted T cell fraction (not recorded which). CDR3 sequence reads: CSALSGTSGYNEQFF. The CDR3 DNA follows: TGCAGTGCTTTGAGCGGGACTAGCGGCTACAATGAGCAGTTCTTC.